The clone carrying this T cell receptor beta chain was seen more than once but under ten times. Its antigen is as yet unknown. Preparation of TCR beta libraries was done by quantitative 5'-RACE with molecular barcodes. In TCRdb, the 5' RACE reads were re-called with MiXCR into one record per CDR3 protein. The sample yields about 480,000 distinct CDR3 sequences, about 15% seen once. These data come from a study of CD8 T cells in ankylosing spondylitis. Study-level points and caveats: Past studies reported some motif variants in reactive arthritis synovial fluid and blood. There was a TCR beta motif, made of several highly homologous variants, that appeared characteristic of ankylosing spondylitis blood. Matched ankylosing spondylitis synovial fluid reportedly showed significant enrichment of disease-linked clones. Those disease-linked clones were CD8+; they were also relatively rare in peripheral blood.

The CDR3 totals 11 residues. CDR1 DFQATT and CDR2 SNEGSKA come from the germline V gene (reference sequence). Germline trimming cut 8 bases from V and 4 bases from J; bases unmatched to any gene: 3. The sequenced sample was blood, either unsorted or a sorted T cell fraction (not recorded which). The gene calls are TRBV20-1 and TRBJ1-1, with 8 bases matching TRBD1. The sequence came from a male donor with ankylosing spondylitis. The CDR3 sequence is CSTDRGTEAFF. CDR3 bases: TGCAGTACAGACAGGGGCACTGAAGCTTTCTTT.